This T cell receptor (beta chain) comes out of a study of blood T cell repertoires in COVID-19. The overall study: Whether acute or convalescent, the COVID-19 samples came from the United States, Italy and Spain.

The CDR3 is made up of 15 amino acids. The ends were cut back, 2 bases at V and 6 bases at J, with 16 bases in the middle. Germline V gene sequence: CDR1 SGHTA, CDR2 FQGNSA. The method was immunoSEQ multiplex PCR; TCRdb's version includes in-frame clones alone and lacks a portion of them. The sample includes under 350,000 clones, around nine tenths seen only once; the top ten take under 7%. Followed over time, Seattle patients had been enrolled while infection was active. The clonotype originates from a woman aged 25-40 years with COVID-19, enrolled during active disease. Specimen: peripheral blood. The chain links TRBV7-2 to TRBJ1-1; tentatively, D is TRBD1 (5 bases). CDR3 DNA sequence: TGTGCCAGCAGCTTATCTGGGCATCCGGGGGCTGAAGCTTTCTTT. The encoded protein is CASSLSGHPGAEAFF.